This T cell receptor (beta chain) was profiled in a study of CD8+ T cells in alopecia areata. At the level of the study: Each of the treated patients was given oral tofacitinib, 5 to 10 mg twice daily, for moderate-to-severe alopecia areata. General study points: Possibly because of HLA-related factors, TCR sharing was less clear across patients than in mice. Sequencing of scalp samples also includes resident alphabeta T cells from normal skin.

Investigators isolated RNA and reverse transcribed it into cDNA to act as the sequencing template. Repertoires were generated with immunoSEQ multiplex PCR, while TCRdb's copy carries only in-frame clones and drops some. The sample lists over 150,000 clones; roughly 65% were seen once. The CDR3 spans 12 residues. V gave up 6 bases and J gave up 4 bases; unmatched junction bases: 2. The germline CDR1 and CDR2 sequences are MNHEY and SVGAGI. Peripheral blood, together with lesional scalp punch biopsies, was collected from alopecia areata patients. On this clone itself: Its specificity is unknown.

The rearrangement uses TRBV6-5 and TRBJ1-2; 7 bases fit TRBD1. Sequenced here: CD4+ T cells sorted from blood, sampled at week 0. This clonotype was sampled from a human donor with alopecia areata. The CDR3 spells CASRGTAYGYTF. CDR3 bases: TGTGCCAGCAGAGGGACAGCCTATGGCTACACCTTC.